The text below deals with one T cell receptor beta chain. The clone's antigen remains unknown. No base qualities exist here, and no much larger clone lies one base off it. This sample stems from a study of blood T cell repertoires in COVID-19 (dated by TCRdb to the early 2020s). Study-wide context: Samples covering the acute and convalescent phases of COVID-19 were provided by collaborators in the United States, Italy and Spain. The sample metadata nearly always contained a de-identified subject ID, COVID-19 status, age in years and sex. The repertoires were released in a freely available public database intended as a resource for research on the immune response to SARS-CoV-2. The samples were drawn from the first 160 participants of the ongoing ImmuneRACE study and from 1,200 or so subjects provided by 6 global collaborators. The dataset comprised deeply sampled blood TCRbeta repertoires from subjects exposed to, actively infected with, or recovered from COVID-19. The material from the prospective study consisted of cDNA or gDNA derived from T cells, B-cell-depleted T cells, or PBMCs. Where available, HLA class I and class II types were taken from metadata supplied by the sample provider and were not determined by assay-based typing. Broader findings and caveats from the paper: The quantity of clinical and demographic metadata differed by source and by participant and was supplied without curation.

TCRbeta CDR3 regions were amplified from genomic DNA by means of the immunoSEQ Assay, a bias-controlled multiplex PCR. In the original analysis: Within the assay, amplification of reference gene primers was used to estimate how many nucleated cells each sample contained. Sequence reads were collapsed and filtered to measure the absolute abundance of every unique TCRbeta CDR3 rearrangement. Productive Simpson clonality was computed per sample as the square root of Simpson's diversity index over productive rearrangements. This immuneACCESS table, as held by TCRdb, lists in-frame sequences with V and J called but not all clones. Of the missing ones, under half trace to an unresolved V gene in checked studies; the others have no known cause. The DNA gave D and trimming, while V, J and clone size come from that table. The sample has about 430,000 clones on record, about 88% of them singletons. Around 1.5% of the sample comes from the top ten.

Participants in the prospective study were aged about 18 to 95 years, lived in 20 to 30 United States geographic areas, and enrolled through a virtual design. In the prospective study, cohorts were assigned on the basis of participant-reported clinical history obtained from a screening survey and a study questionnaire. A participant counted as exposed if, within 2 weeks of entering the study, that participant had been in contact with someone who had a PCR-confirmed or clinician-diagnosed COVID-19 case. Each participant in the prospective study had whole blood, serum and a nasopharyngeal or oropharyngeal swab collected by mobile phlebotomists. Additional blood draws and questionnaires over an approximately 2-month period could optionally be provided by prospective study participants. Before DNA extraction, blood samples from the prospective study were shipped at room temperature or frozen. Germline trimming amounts to 6 bases on V and 1 base on J, with 5 as the count of junction bases outside the gene matches. The cysteine opens and the phenylalanine closes a CDR3 of 14 amino acids. Here the CDR3 DNA is all that survives: 42 bases in frame from base 1. The germline V gene encodes CDR1 MDHEN and CDR2 SYDVKM.

The rearranged segments are TRBV28 and TRBJ1-2; TRBD1 agrees with 7 junctional bases. The sample taken for sequencing was PBMCs or T cells enriched from blood (not recorded which). This receptor was obtained from a woman aged 18-29 years who had been exposed to COVID-19. CDR3 loop: CASSTGAINYGYTF. The DNA sequence reads TGTGCCAGCAGCACAGGGGCGATTAACTATGGCTACACCTTC.